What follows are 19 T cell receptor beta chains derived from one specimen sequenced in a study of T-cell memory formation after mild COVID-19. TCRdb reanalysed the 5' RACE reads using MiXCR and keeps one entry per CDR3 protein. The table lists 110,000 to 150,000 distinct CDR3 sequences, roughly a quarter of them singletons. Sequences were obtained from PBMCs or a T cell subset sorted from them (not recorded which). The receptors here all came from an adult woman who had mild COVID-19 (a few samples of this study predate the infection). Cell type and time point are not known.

The CDR3 is CASSLGGNPYEQYF. The DNA of the CDR3 is TGTGCCAGCAGCTTAGGCGGAAACCCCTACGAGCAGTACTTC. The chain combines TRBV13 with TRBJ2-7; D is uncertain. Germline V CDR1 and CDR2: PRHDT, FYEKMQ (reference sequence). This CDR3 spans 14 amino acids. Trimming left V 0 bases short and J 2 bases short, with 8 bases between.

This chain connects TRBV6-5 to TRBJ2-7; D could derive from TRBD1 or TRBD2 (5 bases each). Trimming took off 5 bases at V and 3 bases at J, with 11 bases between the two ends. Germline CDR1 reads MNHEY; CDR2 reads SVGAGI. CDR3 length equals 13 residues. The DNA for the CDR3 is TGTGCCAGCAGTGGAGGACACCTCTACGAGCAGTACTTC. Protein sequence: CASSGGHLYEQYF.

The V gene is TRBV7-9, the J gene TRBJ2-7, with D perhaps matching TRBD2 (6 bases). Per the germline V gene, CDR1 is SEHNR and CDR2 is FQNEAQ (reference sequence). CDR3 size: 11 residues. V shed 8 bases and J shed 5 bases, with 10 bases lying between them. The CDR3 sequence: CASPGVDEQYF. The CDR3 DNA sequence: TGTGCCAGCCCGGGGGTAGACGAGCAGTACTTC.

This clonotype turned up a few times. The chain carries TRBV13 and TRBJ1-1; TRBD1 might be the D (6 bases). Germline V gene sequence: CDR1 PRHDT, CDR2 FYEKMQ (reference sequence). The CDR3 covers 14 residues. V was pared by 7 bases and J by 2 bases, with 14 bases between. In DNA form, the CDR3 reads TGTGCCAGCACCTACAGGGATTTTAACACTGAAGCTTTCTTT. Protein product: CASTYRDFNTEAFF. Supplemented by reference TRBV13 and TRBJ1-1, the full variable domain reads AAGVIQSPRHLIKEKRETATLKCYPIPRHDTVYWYQQGPGQDPQFLISFYEKMQSDKGSIPDRFSAQQFSDYHSELNMSSLELGDSALYFCASTYRDFNTEAFFGQGTRLTVV.

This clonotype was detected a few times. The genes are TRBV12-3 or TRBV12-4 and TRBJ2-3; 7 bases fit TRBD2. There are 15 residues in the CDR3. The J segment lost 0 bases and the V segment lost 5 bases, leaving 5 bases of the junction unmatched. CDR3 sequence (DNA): TGTGCCAGCAGTCACGGGACTACCAGCACAGATACGCAGTATTTT. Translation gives CASSHGTTSTDTQYF.

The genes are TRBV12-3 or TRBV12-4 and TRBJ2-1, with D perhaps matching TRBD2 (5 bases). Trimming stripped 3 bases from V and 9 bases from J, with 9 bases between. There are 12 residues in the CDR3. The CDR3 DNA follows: TGTGCCAGCAGTTTCTGGGAGACTGAGCAGTTCTTC. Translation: CASSFWETEQFF.

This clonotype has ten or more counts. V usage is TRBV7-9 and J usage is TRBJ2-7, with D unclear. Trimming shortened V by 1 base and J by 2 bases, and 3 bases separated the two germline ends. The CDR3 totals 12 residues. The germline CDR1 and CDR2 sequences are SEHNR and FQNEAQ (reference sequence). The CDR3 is CASSLGAYEQYF. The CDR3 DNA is TGTGCCAGCAGCTTAGGAGCCTACGAGCAGTACTTC.

The CDR3 region is CASSDTDTEAFF. For the CDR3, the DNA is TGTGCCAGCAGCGACACCGACACTGAAGCTTTCTTT. The chain links TRBV7-9 to TRBJ1-1; D gene ambiguous. Looked up from germline, CDR1 is SEHNR and CDR2 is FQNEAQ (reference sequence). Trimming shortened V by 5 bases and J by 3 bases, and 7 bases separated the two germline ends. The CDR3 is made up of 12 amino acids.

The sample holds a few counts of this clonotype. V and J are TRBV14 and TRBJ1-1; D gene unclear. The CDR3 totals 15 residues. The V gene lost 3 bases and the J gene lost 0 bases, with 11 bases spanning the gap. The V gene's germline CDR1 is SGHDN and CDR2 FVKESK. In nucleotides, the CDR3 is TGTGCCAGCAGCCAGGGTATGGTGTTGAACACTGAAGCTTTCTTT. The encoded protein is CASSQGMVLNTEAFF.

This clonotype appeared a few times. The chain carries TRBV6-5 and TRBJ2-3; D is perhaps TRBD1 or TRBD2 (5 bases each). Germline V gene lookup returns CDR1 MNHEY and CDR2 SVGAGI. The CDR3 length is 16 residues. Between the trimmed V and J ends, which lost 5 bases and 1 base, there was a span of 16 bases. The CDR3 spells CASSVGVEPRTDTQYF. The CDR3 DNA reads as TGTGCCAGCAGTGTGGGGGTTGAACCACGCACAGATACGCAGTATTTT.

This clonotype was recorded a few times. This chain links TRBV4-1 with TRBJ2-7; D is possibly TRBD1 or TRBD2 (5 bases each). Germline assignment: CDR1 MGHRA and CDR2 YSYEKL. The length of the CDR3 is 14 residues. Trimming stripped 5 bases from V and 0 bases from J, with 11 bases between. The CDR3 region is CASSKAGASYEQYF. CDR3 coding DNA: TGCGCCAGCAGCAAGGCCGGGGCCTCCTACGAGCAGTACTTC.

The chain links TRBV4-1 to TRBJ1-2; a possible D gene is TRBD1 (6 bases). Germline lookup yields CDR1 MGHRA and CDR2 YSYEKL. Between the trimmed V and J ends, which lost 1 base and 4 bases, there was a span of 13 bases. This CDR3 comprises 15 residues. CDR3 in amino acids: CASSQGGGVFYGYTF. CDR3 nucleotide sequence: TGCGCCAGCAGCCAAGGGGGGGGCGTCTTCTATGGCTACACCTTC.

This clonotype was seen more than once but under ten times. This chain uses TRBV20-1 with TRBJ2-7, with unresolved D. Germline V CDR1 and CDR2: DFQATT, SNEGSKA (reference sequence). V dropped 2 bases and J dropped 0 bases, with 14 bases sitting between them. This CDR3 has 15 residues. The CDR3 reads CSARSPLSISYEQYF. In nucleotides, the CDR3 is TGCAGTGCTAGATCACCGCTCTCTATCTCCTACGAGCAGTACTTC.

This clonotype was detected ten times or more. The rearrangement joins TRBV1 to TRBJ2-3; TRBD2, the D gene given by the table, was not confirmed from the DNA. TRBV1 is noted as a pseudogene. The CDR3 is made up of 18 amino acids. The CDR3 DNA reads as TGCACCAGCAGCCAAGGGACTAGCGGGGGGGCTAGCACAGATACGCAGTATTTT. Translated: CTSSQGTSGGASTDTQYF.

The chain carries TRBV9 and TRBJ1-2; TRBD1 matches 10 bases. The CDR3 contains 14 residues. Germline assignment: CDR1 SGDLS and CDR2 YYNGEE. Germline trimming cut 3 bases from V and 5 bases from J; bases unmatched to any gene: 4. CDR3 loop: CASSERTGGYGYTF. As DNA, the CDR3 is TGTGCCAGCAGCGAGCGGACAGGGGGTTATGGCTACACCTTC. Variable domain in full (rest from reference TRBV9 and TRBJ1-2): DSGVTQTPKHLITATGQRVTLRCSPRSGDLSVYWYQQSLDQGLQFLIQYYNGEERAKGNILERFSAQQFPDLHSELNLSSLELGDSALYFCASSERTGGYGYTFGSGTRLTVV.

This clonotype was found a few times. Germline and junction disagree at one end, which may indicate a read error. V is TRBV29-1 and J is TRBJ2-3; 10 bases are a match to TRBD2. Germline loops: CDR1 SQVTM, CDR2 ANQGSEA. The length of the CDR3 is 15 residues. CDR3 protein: CSGEGTSDGTDTQYF. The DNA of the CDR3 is TGCAGCGGTGAAGGGACTAGCGACGGCACAGATACGCAGTATTTT.

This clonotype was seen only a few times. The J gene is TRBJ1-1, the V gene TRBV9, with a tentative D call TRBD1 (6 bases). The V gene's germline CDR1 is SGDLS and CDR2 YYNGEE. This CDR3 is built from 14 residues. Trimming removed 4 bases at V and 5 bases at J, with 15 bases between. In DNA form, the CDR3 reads TGTGCCAGCAGCCCGTGGGACCAGGGGACTGAAGCTTTCTTT. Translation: CASSPWDQGTEAFF.

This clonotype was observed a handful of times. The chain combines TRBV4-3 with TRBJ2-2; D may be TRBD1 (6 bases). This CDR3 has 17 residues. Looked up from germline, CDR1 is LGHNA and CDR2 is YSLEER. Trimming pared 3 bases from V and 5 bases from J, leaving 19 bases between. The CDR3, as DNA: TGCGCCAGCAGCCACCTCCAACAGGGATTTGGAACCGGGGAGCTGTTTTTT. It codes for CASSHLQQGFGTGELFF.

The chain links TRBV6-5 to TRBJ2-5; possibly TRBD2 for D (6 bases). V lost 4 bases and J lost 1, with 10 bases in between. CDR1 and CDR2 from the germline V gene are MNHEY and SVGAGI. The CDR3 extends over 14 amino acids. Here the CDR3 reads CASSSGGTQETQYF. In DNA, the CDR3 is TGTGCCAGCAGTTCCGGAGGGACCCAAGAGACCCAGTACTTC.